These T cell receptor beta chains were read from a single sample in a study of Graves' ophthalmopathy and Graves' hyperthyroidism. TCRdb re-analysed the multiplex PCR reads in MiXCR, keeping a single row per CDR3 protein. The sample carries about 700,000 distinct CDR3 sequences, about 44% recorded once. Sequencing used peripheral blood. The receptors originated from an adult man with Graves' ophthalmopathy. CDR3s include the opening cysteine and the closing phenylalanine or tryptophan. Each record gives: V gene, clone size, D gene, J gene, CDR3 protein, CDR3 DNA. D genes are given only for firm matches. Expanded clones are given a class, and other clones once, few, many or no size at all.

TRBV6-6	-	TRBD1	TRBJ2-5	CASSLRDRALETQYF	TGTGCCAGCAGTCTCCGGGACAGGGCTTTGGAGACCCAGTACTTC
TRBV7-8	-	TRBD1	TRBJ2-5	CASSSWDRGREAQYF	TGTGCCAGCAGCTCCTGGGACAGGGGGCGGGAGGCCCAGTACTTC
TRBV5-1	-	-	TRBJ2-7	CASSNGGGYEQYF	TGCGCCAGCAGCAACGGAGGGGGCTACGAGCAGTACTTC
TRBV9	many	-	TRBJ2-5	CASSVGGEETQYF	TGTGCCAGCAGCGTAGGAGGGGAAGAGACCCAGTACTTC
TRBV10-3	few	-	TRBJ1-1	CASTLQGSTEAFF	TGTGCCAGCACCCTACAGGGTTCCACTGAAGCTTTCTTT
TRBV29-1	many	-	TRBJ1-1	CSVDVNTEAFF	TGCAGCGTGGACGTGAACACTGAAGCTTTCTTT
TRBV10-2	many	TRBD1	TRBJ1-4	CASGQGAPDEKLFF	TGCGCCAGCGGGCAGGGGGCGCCGGATGAAAAACTGTTTTTT
TRBV29-1	many	TRBD1	TRBJ1-1	CSVEGQHRGEAFF	TGCAGCGTTGAGGGACAGCATAGGGGGGAAGCTTTCTTT
TRBV6-1	-	-	TRBJ1-4	CASSENVGANEKLFF	TGTGCCAGCAGTGAAAACGTAGGAGCTAATGAAAAACTGTTTTTT
TRBV7-9	-	-	TRBJ2-3	CALGRVTSTDTQYF	TGTGCCCTAGGGCGGGTCACTAGCACAGATACGCAGTATTTT
TRBV7-9	-	TRBD1	TRBJ2-7	CASSLEAGWDRVYEQYF	TGTGCCAGCAGCTTGGAAGCGGGGTGGGACAGGGTGTACGAGCAGTACTTC
TRBV7-9	-	TRBD2	TRBJ2-2	CASSFEGGRWELFF	TGTGCCAGCAGCTTCGAGGGAGGGCGATGGGAGCTGTTTTTT
TRBV15	many	-	TRBJ1-4	CATSRDLGGLFF	TGTGCCACCAGCAGAGATCTCGGCGGATTGTTTTTT
TRBV14	few	-	TRBJ1-4	CASSQGSGQFNEKLFF	TGTGCCAGCAGCCAGGGCTCTGGACAGTTTAATGAAAAACTGTTTTTT
TRBV7-9	-	TRBD1	TRBJ2-5	CASSLIAGTGVVVGPQYF	TGTGCCAGCAGCTTAATAGCCGGGACAGGTGTGGTAGTTGGGCCCCAGTACTTC
TRBV24-1	many	TRBD1	TRBJ1-5	CASSYISGQGSNQPQHF	TGTGCCAGCAGTTACATCTCGGGACAGGGGAGCAATCAGCCCCAGCATTTT
TRBV7-9	-	-	TRBJ2-2	CASTPVGANTGELFF	TGTGCCAGCACCCCGGTGGGGGCAAACACCGGGGAGCTGTTTTTT
TRBV7-8	many	TRBD1	TRBJ1-2	CASSYRTGTDYGYTF	TGTGCCAGCAGCTACCGGACAGGGACGGACTATGGCTACACCTTC
TRBV7-4	-	TRBD2	TRBJ2-7	CASSLVVGLASSYEQYF	TGTGCCAGCAGCTTAGTAGTGGGACTAGCTAGCTCCTACGAGCAGTACTTC
TRBV20-1	few	-	TRBJ1-4	CSAAQGTATNEKLFF	TGCAGTGCCGCACAGGGTACCGCAACTAATGAAAAACTGTTTTTT
TRBV24-1	-	-	TRBJ1-5	CATSDPFFQGSNQPQHF	TGTGCCACCAGTGACCCATTTTTCCAGGGGAGCAATCAGCCCCAGCATTTT
TRBV2	-	TRBD2	TRBJ2-7	CASKRSGTSGFYEQYF	TGTGCCAGCAAGAGGTCCGGGACTAGCGGGTTCTACGAGCAGTACTTC
TRBV15	many	-	TRBJ1-4	CATSRNPDHNEKLFF	TGTGCCACCAGCAGAAATCCCGATCATAATGAAAAACTGTTTTTT
TRBV29-1	many	-	TRBJ1-4	CSVEVGGNSGKLFF	TGCAGCGTTGAAGTAGGGGGGAATTCTGGAAAACTGTTTTTT
TRBV10-3	-	-	TRBJ2-7	CAFSESGTGTNQPQTSGYEQYF	TGTGCCTTCAGTGAGTCTGGGACAGGGACCAATCAGCCCCAGACTAGCGGCTACGAGCAGTACTTC
TRBV29-1	-	TRBD2	TRBJ2-5	CSVGEAPRLAGTATETQYF	TGCAGCGTTGGGGAGGCACCCAGACTAGCGGGGACCGCCACCGAGACCCAGTACTTC
TRBV29-1	-	-	TRBJ1-2	CSAGDGFGYTF	TGCAGCGCTGGGGACGGTTTTGGCTACACCTTC